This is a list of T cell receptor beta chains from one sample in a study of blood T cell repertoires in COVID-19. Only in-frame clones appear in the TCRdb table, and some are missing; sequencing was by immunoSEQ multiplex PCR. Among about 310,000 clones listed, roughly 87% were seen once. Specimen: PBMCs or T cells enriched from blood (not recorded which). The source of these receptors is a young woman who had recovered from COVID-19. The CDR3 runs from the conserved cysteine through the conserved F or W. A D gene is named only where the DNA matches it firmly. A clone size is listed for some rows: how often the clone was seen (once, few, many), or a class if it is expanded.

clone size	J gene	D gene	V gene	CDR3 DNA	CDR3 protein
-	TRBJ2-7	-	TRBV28	TGTGCCAGCAGTTTTTTACTAGTACGCTACGAGCAGTACTTC	CASSFLLVRYEQYF
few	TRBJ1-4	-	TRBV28	TGTGCCAGCAGTTTATACAGCATCAATGAAAAACTGTTTTTT	CASSLYSINEKLFF
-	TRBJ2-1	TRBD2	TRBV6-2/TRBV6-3	TGTGCCAGCAGTGAGAGAGGGACTAGCGGGAGGGCGGGGCACAATGAGCAGTTCTTC	CASSERGTSGRAGHNEQFF
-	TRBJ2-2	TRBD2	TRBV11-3	TGTGCCAGCAGCTTAGGCCCGACTAGCGGAAACACCGGGGAGCTGTTTTTT	CASSLGPTSGNTGELFF
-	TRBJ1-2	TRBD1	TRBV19	TGTGCCAGTAGTCCAGGGGGATGGAAGACCACCTTC	CASSPGGWKTTF
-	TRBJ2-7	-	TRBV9	TGTGCCAGCAGCGTAGGGCAGGGCCTCACCGAGCAGTACTTC	CASSVGQGLTEQYF
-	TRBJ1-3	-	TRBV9	TGTGCCAGCAGCTTTGACAGTGACACTGGAAACACCATATATTTT	CASSFDSDTGNTIYF
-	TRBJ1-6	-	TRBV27	TGTGCCAGCAGTTTATTCCGTCGGTACAGGAATTCACCCCTCCACTTT	CASSLFRRYRNSPLHF
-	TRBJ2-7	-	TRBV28	TGTGCCAGCAGTCGCTTCAGAGGGCCCGACTCCTACGAGCAGTACTTC	CASSRFRGPDSYEQYF
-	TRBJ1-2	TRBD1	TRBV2	TGTGCCAGCAACCAACAGGGGTACTCCTATGGCTACACCTTC	CASNQQGYSYGYTF
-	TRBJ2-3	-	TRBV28	TGTGCCAGCAGTTTAGACCAGGGGCCTCCCACAGATACGCAGTATTTT	CASSLDQGPPTDTQYF
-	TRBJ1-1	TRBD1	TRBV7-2	TGTGCCAGCAGCCCAGGAAGGGGGCTTCGAATGAACACTGAAGCTTTCTTT	CASSPGRGLRMNTEAFF
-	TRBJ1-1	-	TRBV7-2	TGTGCCAGCAGCTTAGATGGGGCCGCTAGGAACACTGAAGCTTTCTTT	CASSLDGAARNTEAFF
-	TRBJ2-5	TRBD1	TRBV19	TGTGCCAGTAGTACACCGGGACAGGGGACCGAGACCCAGTACTTC	CASSTPGQGTETQYF
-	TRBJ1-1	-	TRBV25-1	TGTGCCAGCAGTAGCCCGCAATTTAACACTGAAGCTTTCTTT	CASSSPQFNTEAFF
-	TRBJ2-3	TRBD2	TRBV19	TGTGCCAGTACCCAGGTCGGGGGGGCCCGCACAGATACGCAGTATTTT	CASTQVGGARTDTQYF
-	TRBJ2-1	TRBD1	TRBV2	TGTGCCACTGCCGGGACAGGAGCCGAGCAGTTCTTC	CATAGTGAEQFF
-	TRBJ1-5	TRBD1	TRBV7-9	TGTGCCAGCAACATCGCCCGGGACAGGGTCAATCAGCCCCAGCATTTT	CASNIARDRVNQPQHF
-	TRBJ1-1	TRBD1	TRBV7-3	TGTGCCAGCAGCGTAGGGGGCCCGGGGGAAGCTTTCTTT	CASSVGGPGEAFF
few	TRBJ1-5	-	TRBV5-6	TGTGCCAGCAGTTTTGGCATACCCGCGGATCAGCCCCAGCATTTT	CASSFGIPADQPQHF
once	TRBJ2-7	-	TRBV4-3	TGCGCCAGCAGCCATCTCCGGACAGACACCTACGAGCAGTACTTC	CASSHLRTDTYEQYF
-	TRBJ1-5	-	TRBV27	TGTGCCAGCAGTTTAGGGCTCGATCAGCCCCAGCATTTT	CASSLGLDQPQHF
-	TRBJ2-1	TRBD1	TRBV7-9	TGTGCCAGCAGCTTAACAGGACAGGGAGATAAGTTCTTC	CASSLTGQGDKFF
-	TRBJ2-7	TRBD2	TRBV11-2	TGTGCCAGCAGCTTAGTTCGTCTGGGACTAGCGGGAGAAGTTTACGAGCAGTACTTC	CASSLVRLGLAGEVYEQYF
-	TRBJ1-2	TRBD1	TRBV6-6	TGTGCCAGCAGTCCAACCGAGGGGGCGGTGACTTTATACTATGGCTACACCTTC	CASSPTEGAVTLYYGYTF
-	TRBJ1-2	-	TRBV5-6	TGTGCCAGCAGCTTGCTAGGGGATGCTGGCTACACCTTC	CASSLLGDAGYTF
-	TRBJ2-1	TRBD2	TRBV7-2	TGTGCCAGCAGCTTAGTGCGGGAGACACACAATGAGCAGTTCTTC	CASSLVRETHNEQFF
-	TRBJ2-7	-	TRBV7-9	TGTGCCAGCAGCTTAACGGGAGTTAGTTCCTTCGAGCAGTACTTC	CASSLTGVSSFEQYF
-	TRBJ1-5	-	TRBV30	TGTGCCTGGAGAACAGCGGGAAGCAATCAGCCCCAGCATTTT	CAWRTAGSNQPQHF
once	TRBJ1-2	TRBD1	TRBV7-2	TGTGCCAGCAGCTTGCAGGGGGGTGGCTACACCTTC	CASSLQGGGYTF
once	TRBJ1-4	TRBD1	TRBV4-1	TGCGCCAGCAGCCAAGACGGGACAGCCTCGTTCCGAAAACTGTTTTTT	CASSQDGTASFRKLFF
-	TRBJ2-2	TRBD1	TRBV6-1	TGTGCCAGCAGTGAATTGAGACAGGGGGCCGGGGAGCTGTTTTTT	CASSELRQGAGELFF
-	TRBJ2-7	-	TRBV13	TGTGCCAGCAGCTCCCTAGGCGGGACCCGATCCTACGAGCAGTACTTC	CASSSLGGTRSYEQYF
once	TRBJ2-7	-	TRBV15	TGTGCCACCAGCAGAGATATGGCTAGCTTGGAGCAGTACTTC	CATSRDMASLEQYF
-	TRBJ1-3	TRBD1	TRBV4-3	TGCGCCAGCAGCCCGCGACAGGGGGAGTCTGGAAACACCATATATTTT	CASSPRQGESGNTIYF
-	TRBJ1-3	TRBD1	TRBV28	TGTGCCAGCAGGGGGCAGGGGGACTCTGGAAACACCATATATTTT	CASRGQGDSGNTIYF
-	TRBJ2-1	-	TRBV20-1	TGCAGTGCTAGTGGCCCTACGTCGCCCTCCTACAATGAGCAGTTCTTC	CSASGPTSPSYNEQFF
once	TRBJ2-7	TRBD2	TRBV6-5	TGTGCCAGCAGCGGGGGACTAGCGGACGGGTCCGAGCAGTACTTC	CASSGGLADGSEQYF
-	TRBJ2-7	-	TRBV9	TGTGCCAGCAGCGAGGGACACCGTTCCTACGAGCAGTACTTC	CASSEGHRSYEQYF
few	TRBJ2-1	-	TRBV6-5	TGTGCCAGCAGTTACTTAGGGGACAATGAGCAGTTCTTC	CASSYLGDNEQFF
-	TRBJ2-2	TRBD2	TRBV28	TGTGCCAGCAGACATAGCGGGATGGGCGGGGAGCTGTTTTTT	CASRHSGMGGELFF
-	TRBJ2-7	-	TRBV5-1	TGCGCCAGCAGCTTGGGCGGGTACGAGCAGTACTTC	CASSLGGYEQYF
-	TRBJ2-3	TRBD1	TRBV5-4	TGTGCCAGCAGCTTGGATTTTGGGCAGGGGGCGGCGGATACGCAGTATTTT	CASSLDFGQGAADTQYF